This TCR beta chain was sequenced during a study of cytomegalovirus exposure and HLA in healthy donors. This CDR3 spans 15 amino acids. Germline V gives CDR1 SGDLS, CDR2 YYNGEE. The V end lost 3 bases, the J end lost 4 bases, and 14 bases lay between the germline ends. As regards this clone: Its specificity is not known.

Study conclusions and caveats: Apparent HLA restriction characterized most CMV-associated TCR beta chains in a later analysis. Association of a missense DCLRE1C variant with TCR beta V- and J-gene trimming was reported in a later analysis. The records held CMV serostatus as the only immune exposure information. A later analysis reportedly found that, within productive TCRs, an Asian-associated ancestry cluster had fewer N-insertions than the mean observed across the roughly 730 donors.

Use of 60 Vbeta and 13 Jbeta primers characterized the PCR. Libraries were prepared by immunoSEQ multiplex PCR; TCRdb keeps only in-frame clonotypes and omits some of them. The table includes 170,000 or so clones, around 75% detected once. The sequence was collected from a male donor in good health and CMV-seronegative. The chain employs TRBV9 and TRBJ1-3; the D gene is possibly TRBD1 (5 bases). Sequencing was performed on PBMCs. The CDR3 DNA is TGTGCCAGCAGCGCTCAGGGTGCCCCCGGAAACACCATATATTTT. This encodes CASSAQGAPGNTIYF.